These 27 T cell receptor beta chains were sequenced from one sample in a study of cytomegalovirus exposure and HLA in healthy donors. Amplification used 60 Vbeta primers and 13 Jbeta primers. Some clones are missing from TCRdb's copy, which holds only in-frame ones; the method was immunoSEQ multiplex PCR. The sample comprises 95,000 to 150,000 clones, around 80% of which are singletons, and over 0.2% rests with the top ten. Input material: PBMCs. The receptor set was obtained from a man aged 50 to 60 in good health and CMV-seronegative.

The V and J genes are TRBV19 and TRBJ2-6, with 12 bases that match TRBD1. Trimming removed 2 bases from V and 4 bases from J; junction bases left unmatched: 6. CDR1 and CDR2 from the germline V gene are LNHDA and SQIVND (reference sequence). This CDR3 is 18 amino acids long. CDR3 region: CASSILGTGGAGANVLTF. For the CDR3, the DNA is TGTGCCAGTAGTATACTAGGGACAGGGGGCGCAGGGGCCAACGTCCTGACTTTC.

J is TRBJ2-7 and V is TRBV18; D not resolved. Per germline, CDR1 KGHSH and CDR2 LQKENI. The length of the CDR3 is 14 residues. Trimming removed 2 bases from V and 1 base from J, with 9 bases in between. Written as DNA, the CDR3 is TGTGCCAGCTCACCAATGACTGAATCCTACGAGCAGTACTTC. Its translation is CASSPMTESYEQYF.

The J gene is TRBJ2-5, the V gene TRBV11-3; 8 bases are a match to TRBD2. The J segment lost 0 bases and the V segment lost 5 bases, leaving 5 bases of the junction unmatched. CDR3 length: 15 residues. The germline CDR1 and CDR2 sequences are SGHNT and YENEEA. The CDR3 DNA sequence: TGTGCCAGCAGCCCGGGAGGGCCAAACCAAGAGACCCAGTACTTC. Protein sequence: CASSPGGPNQETQYF. The variable domain in full, completed from reference TRBV11-3 and TRBJ2-5, reads EAGVVQSPRYKIIEKKQPVAFWCNPISGHNTLYWYLQNLGQGPELLIRYENEEAVDDSQLPKDRFSAERLKGVDSTLKIQPAELGDSAVYLCASSPGGPNQETQYFGPGTRLLVL.

The CDR3 region is CAWSVISDTEAFF. The CDR3 nucleotides are TGTGCCTGGAGTGTTATCAGCGACACTGAAGCTTTCTTT. The chain is built from TRBV30 and TRBJ1-1; unclear D gene. CDR1 is GTSNPN and CDR2 is SVGIG in the germline V gene (reference sequence). The length of the CDR3 is 13 residues. V lost 0 bases and J 3 bases, leaving 8 bases between the germline ends.

DNA of the CDR3: TGTGCCAGCAGTTTCTGGGGGGAGCTGAATAGCAATCAGCCCCAGCATTTT. Protein: CASSFWGELNSNQPQHF. J is TRBJ1-5 and V is TRBV27; D is possibly TRBD1 (5 bases). In germline, CDR1 is MNHEY, CDR2 SMNVEV (reference sequence). Trimming removed 3 bases at V and 0 bases at J, with 15 bases between. This CDR3 is 17 amino acids long.

The V and J genes are TRBV5-1 and TRBJ1-4, with D maybe TRBD1 (5 bases). The CDR3 runs to 17 residues. V was shortened by 0 bases and J by 7 bases, with 19 bases between the two germline ends. The germline CDR1 and CDR2 sequences are SGHRS and YFSETQ. For the CDR3, the DNA is TGCGCCAGCAGCTTGGGCGGGACTCGGGACTCGACTGAAAAACTGTTTTTT. Translated: CASSLGGTRDSTEKLFF. Complete variable domain (other parts from reference TRBV5-1 and TRBJ1-4): KAGVTQTPRYLIKTRGQQVTLSCSPISGHRSVSWYQQTPGQGLQFLFEYFSETQRNKGNFPGRFSGRQFSNSRSEMNVSTLELGDSALYLCASSLGGTRDSTEKLFFGSGTQLSVL.

This clone came up a few times. Here the CDR3 reads CASSPGGEGWRETQYF. CDR3 DNA sequence: TGCGCCAGCAGCCCCGGCGGAGAGGGCTGGAGAGAGACCCAGTACTTC. The chain uses TRBV5-1 and TRBJ2-5, with D perhaps matching TRBD2 (5 bases). Looked up from germline, CDR1 is SGHRS and CDR2 is YFSETQ. Trimming took 4 bases from V and 4 from J, leaving 20 bases between them. The CDR3 has 16 amino acids.

The table lists this clone with a count of one. The junction departs from germline at one end; a sequencing error may be responsible. J is TRBJ2-2 and V is TRBV29-1; D ambiguous. Germline loops: CDR1 SQVTM, CDR2 ANQGSEA. The CDR3 is 14 amino acids. The CDR3 DNA follows: TGCACCTTATCGACTGGAATGAACACCAGGGAGCTGTTTTTT. It specifies CTLSTGMNTRELFF.

The chain employs TRBV9 and TRBJ2-1; 8 bases agree with TRBD2. Trimming took 0 bases from V and 6 from J; bases not matched to a gene: 2. CDR1 is SGDLS, CDR2 YYNGEE, per germline. The length of the CDR3 is 14 residues. The CDR3 here is CASSVAGGANEQFF. CDR3 DNA: TGTGCCAGCAGCGTAGCCGGGGGGGCCAATGAGCAGTTCTTC.

This clone showed up just once. V usage is TRBV27 and J usage is TRBJ2-5, with D possibly matching TRBD1 (5 bases). This CDR3 contains 15 residues. Trimming left V 5 bases short and J 5 bases short, with 18 bases between. CDR1 MNHEY and CDR2 SMNVEV come from the germline V gene (reference sequence). In DNA form, the CDR3 reads TGTGCCAGCAGTCCCCCCCCAGGGCTCGGGGAGACCCAGTACTTC. It specifies CASSPPPGLGETQYF.

V gene TRBV7-2 combines with J gene TRBJ1-4, with TRBD1 identical over 9 bases. From germline, CDR1 is SGHTA and CDR2 FQGNSA. This CDR3 contains 17 residues. The V gene end was trimmed by 6 bases and the J gene end by 7 bases; junction bases not matched to a gene: 15. The CDR3 DNA reads TGTGCCAGCAGTCAAGGGGGACAGGGCTTTGGGGGTGAAAAACTGTTTTTT. Translated: CASSQGGQGFGGEKLFF.

The rearrangement joins TRBV5-1 to TRBJ2-3, with 10 bases lining up with TRBD2. The germline gives CDR1 SGHRS, CDR2 YFSETQ. This CDR3 is 18 amino acids long. The V and J ends lost 0 bases and 1 base, in that order; junction bases with no gene match: 8. This chain's CDR3 is CASSLEGSSGGRTDTQYF. CDR3 nucleotide sequence: TGCGCCAGCAGCTTGGAGGGTTCTAGCGGGGGCCGCACAGATACGCAGTATTTT. The full variable domain, in which reference TRBV5-1 and TRBJ2-3 provide the parts outside the CDR3, is KAGVTQTPRYLIKTRGQQVTLSCSPISGHRSVSWYQQTPGQGLQFLFEYFSETQRNKGNFPGRFSGRQFSNSRSEMNVSTLELGDSALYLCASSLEGSSGGRTDTQYFGPGTRLTVL.

A remark on this clone: The junction departs from germline at one end; a sequencing error may be responsible. The rearrangement joins TRBV5-1 to TRBJ2-7; the D gene is possibly TRBD2 (6 bases). Germline V gives CDR1 SGHRS, CDR2 YFSETQ. The CDR3 is 8 amino acids. CDR3 residues: CASSLGLF. CDR3 coding DNA: TGCGCCAGCAGCCTGGGACTTTTC.

The chain couples TRBV6-6 to TRBJ1-3, with TRBD1 identical over 8 bases. V lost 2 bases, J lost 4 bases, and 4 bases stayed unmatched. From germline, CDR1 is MNHNY and CDR2 SVGAGI (reference sequence). The CDR3 is 15 residues long. The CDR3 DNA reads as TGTGCCAGCAGTTACAGCAGGGGGCAAGGAAACACCATATATTTT. This codes for CASSYSRGQGNTIYF.

This clone was counted once. The rearrangement links TRBV9 to TRBJ2-2; 10 nucleotides match TRBD2. Germline V gene lookup returns CDR1 SGDLS and CDR2 YYNGEE. V was pared by 3 bases and J by 3 bases, with 5 bases of the junction left unmatched. The CDR3 sequence is 16 residues long. For the CDR3, the DNA is TGTGCCAGCAGCGGCGGGACTAGCGCCTACACCGGGGAGCTGTTTTTT. Translation gives CASSGGTSAYTGELFF.

This chain uses TRBV28 with TRBJ1-2; 8 bases align to TRBD1. Trimming removed 7 bases from V and 8 bases from J; junction bases left unmatched: 9. The germline CDR1 and CDR2 sequences are MDHEN and SYDVKM. There are 13 residues in the CDR3. The DNA for the CDR3 is TGTGCCAGCACCCCGGACAGGGTAAAAGGCTACACCTTC. Translated, it gives CASTPDRVKGYTF.

V gene TRBV5-1 combines with J gene TRBJ1-2, with 9 bases that match TRBD1. The length of the CDR3 is 15 residues. CDR1 SGHRS and CDR2 YFSETQ come from the germline V gene. V was clipped by 0 bases and J by 13 bases; unmatched bases: 13. The CDR3 spells CASSLEGDRVTRGTF. The DNA for the CDR3 is TGCGCCAGCAGCTTGGAGGGGGACAGGGTCACACGGGGCACCTTC.

V usage is TRBV19 and J usage is TRBJ2-1; 9 bases agree with TRBD2. The CDR3 has 15 amino acids. The V segment lost 7 bases and the J segment 6 bases; nucleotides outside the gene matches: 10. Germline assignment: CDR1 LNHDA and CDR2 SQIVND (reference sequence). Here the CDR3 DNA reads TGTGCCAGTACCAAGGCGGGGGGGCCGGGCAATGAGCAGTTCTTC. Protein sequence: CASTKAGGPGNEQFF.

V and J are TRBV15 and TRBJ2-2, with 14 nucleotides matching TRBD2. The CDR3 is 17 residues long. The trim removed 5 bases at V and 7 bases at J, leaving 9 bases unmatched. Germline CDR1 reads LNHNV; CDR2 reads YYDKDF (reference sequence). The CDR3 bases are TGTGCCACCAGCGCCCTGGGACTAGCGGGAGATGGCGGGGAGCTGTTTTTT. It specifies CATSALGLAGDGGELFF. The complete variable domain, with remaining parts taken from reference TRBV15 and TRBJ2-2, reads DAMVIQNPRYQVTQFGKPVTLSCSQTLNHNVMYWYQQKSSQAPKLLFHYYDKDFNNEADTPDNFQSRRPNTSFCFLDIRSPGLGDTAMYLCATSALGLAGDGGELFFGEGSRLTVL.

In this sample, this clone turned up a few times. This sequence joins TRBV6-1 and TRBJ1-5; TRBD1 might be the D (6 bases). Between the trimmed V and J ends, which lost 6 bases and 4 bases, there was a span of 10 bases. Germline assignment: CDR1 MNHNS and CDR2 SASEGT. The CDR3 spans 13 residues. In nucleotides, the CDR3 is TGTGCCAGCAGAGATACAGGGAATCAGCCCCAGCATTTT. Its protein product is CASRDTGNQPQHF.

This clone was seen a handful of times. The chain couples TRBV30 to TRBJ1-4; 8 bases are a match to TRBD1. With V trimmed by 7 bases and J by 9 bases, 4 bases remained unmatched. Per germline, CDR1 GTSNPN and CDR2 SVGIG (reference sequence). The CDR3 sequence is 11 residues long. This CDR3 reads CASGQGQKLFF. The CDR3 bases are TGTGCCTCCGGACAGGGACAAAAACTGTTTTTT.

The genes are TRBV5-5 and TRBJ1-1; D ambiguous. The CDR3 extends over 13 amino acids. CDR1 is SGHKS and CDR2 is YYEKEE in the germline V gene (reference sequence). V was clipped by 4 bases and J by 0 bases, with 7 bases between them. Written as DNA, the CDR3 is TGTGCCAGCAGCCCAAACATGAACACTGAAGCTTTCTTT. It yields the protein CASSPNMNTEAFF.

The chain has TRBV4-3 and TRBJ1-2, with D unclear. The CDR3 loop spans 12 amino acids. Germline V lookup: CDR1 LGHNA, CDR2 YSLEER. The ends were cut back, 2 bases at V and 10 bases at J, with 11 bases in the middle. CDR3 sequence reads: CASSQPGLDYTF. As DNA, the CDR3 is TGCGCCAGCAGCCAACCCGGGTTGGACTACACCTTC.

V is TRBV13 and J is TRBJ2-7, with D possibly being TRBD2 (5 bases). From germline, CDR1 is PRHDT and CDR2 FYEKMQ (reference sequence). The CDR3 consists of 14 residues. Between the trimmed V and J ends, which lost 5 bases and 3 bases, there was a span of 14 bases. This chain's CDR3 is CASSLTERFYEQYF. In nucleotides, the CDR3 is TGTGCCAGCAGCCTTACCGAGCGGTTCTACGAGCAGTACTTC.

This clone was seen only a few times. This rearrangement joins TRBV9 to TRBJ2-1; D is unresolved. This CDR3 region has 15 residues. Germline values: CDR1 SGDLS, CDR2 YYNGEE. Trimming left V 4 bases short and J 0 bases short, with 11 bases between. This CDR3 reads CASSPSPSSYNEQFF. CDR3 nucleotides: TGTGCCAGCAGCCCAAGCCCGAGCTCCTACAATGAGCAGTTCTTC.

The chain recombines TRBV30 with TRBJ2-1; 9 bases agree with TRBD1. Germline V lookup: CDR1 GTSNPN, CDR2 SVGIG (reference sequence). This CDR3 has 14 amino acids. V gave up 5 bases and J gave up 9 bases; unmatched junction bases: 11. CDR3 in amino acids: CAWLPGTGTREQFF. The CDR3 DNA follows: TGTGCCTGGCTCCCGGGGACAGGGACCCGTGAGCAGTTCTTC.

The chain has TRBV11-2 and TRBJ2-7, with D possibly matching TRBD1 (5 bases). The CDR3 runs 13 residues. In germline, CDR1 is SGHAT, CDR2 FQNNGV. V was cut by 6 bases and J by 5 bases, with 14 bases left in between. CDR3 nucleotides: TGTGCCAGCAGGAGTCAGGGCATGAACGAGCAGTACTTC. The encoded protein is CASRSQGMNEQYF.